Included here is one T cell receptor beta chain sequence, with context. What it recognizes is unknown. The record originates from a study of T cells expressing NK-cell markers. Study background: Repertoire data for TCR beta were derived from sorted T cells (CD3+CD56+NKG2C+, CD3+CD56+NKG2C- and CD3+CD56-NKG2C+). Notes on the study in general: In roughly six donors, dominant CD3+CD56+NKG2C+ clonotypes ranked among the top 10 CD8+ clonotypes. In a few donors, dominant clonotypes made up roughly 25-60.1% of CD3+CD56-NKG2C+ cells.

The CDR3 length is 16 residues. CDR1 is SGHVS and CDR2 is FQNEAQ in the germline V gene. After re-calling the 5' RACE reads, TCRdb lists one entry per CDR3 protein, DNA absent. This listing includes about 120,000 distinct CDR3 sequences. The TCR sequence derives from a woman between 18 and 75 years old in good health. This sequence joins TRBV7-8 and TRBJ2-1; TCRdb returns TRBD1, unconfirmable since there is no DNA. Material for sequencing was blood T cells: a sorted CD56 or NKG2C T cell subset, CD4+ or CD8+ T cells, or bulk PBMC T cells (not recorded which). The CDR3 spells CASSLALGQGYNEQFF.